Below, 30 T cell receptor beta chains from the same sample are listed, as sequenced in a study of shared clonotypes between healthy human individuals. Only in-frame clones appear in the TCRdb table, and some are missing; sequencing was by immunoSEQ multiplex PCR. The repertoire holds 850,000 to 1,100,000 clones, with about 80% as singletons. Sequenced material: memory CD4+ T cells from PBMCs. Documented subset: CD45RA-negative fraction. The receptor source for this set is a man between 18 and 35 years old in good health. Some clones in this sample may be carry-over from other donors' samples.

The chain has TRBV27 and TRBJ2-7; 8 bases agree with TRBD2. Germline V lookup: CDR1 MNHEY, CDR2 SMNVEV (reference sequence). The CDR3 runs to 15 residues. Trimming cost V 3 bases and J 2 bases; bases outside gene matches: 6. The CDR3 is CASSFGERGTYEQYF. DNA of the CDR3: TGTGCCAGCAGTTTTGGGGAGCGGGGGACCTACGAGCAGTACTTC.

The chain employs TRBV7-9 and TRBJ1-3; perhaps TRBD1 as D (5 bases). V shed 1 base and J shed 8 bases, with 15 bases lying between them. Germline CDR1 reads SEHNR; CDR2 reads FQNEAQ (reference sequence). The CDR3 extends over 15 amino acids. CDR3 amino acids: CASSLGGVRGDTIYF. The CDR3 nucleotides are TGTGCCAGCAGCTTAGGTGGCGTACGGGGCGACACCATATATTTT.

The V and J genes are TRBV10-2 and TRBJ1-2, with no clear D. Germline values: CDR1 WSHSY, CDR2 SAAADI. V was trimmed by 3 bases and J by 8 bases, leaving 13 bases between them. This CDR3 contains 13 residues. CDR3 loop: CASSDSPGLGYTF. In nucleotides, the CDR3 is TGCGCCAGCAGTGACTCTCCCGGGCTCGGCTACACCTTC.

The CDR3 DNA reads as TGTGCCAGCAGTAAAGAGGACCCCCGCCCCTACAATGAGCAGTTCTTC. Amino acids: CASSKEDPRPYNEQFF. The V call is TRBV7-8, the J call TRBJ2-1; D is uncertain. The CDR3 is 16 amino acids. CDR1 SGHVS and CDR2 FQNEAQ come from the germline V gene. The V gene lost 6 bases and the J gene lost 2 bases, with 17 bases spanning the gap.

This clone was recorded once. The rearrangement joins TRBV2 to TRBJ2-1; D remains unclear. V shed 8 bases and J shed 3 bases, with 5 bases lying between them. Germline V gene lookup returns CDR1 SNHLY and CDR2 FYNNEI. CDR3 length: 11 residues. The CDR3, as DNA: TGTGCCAGCCTTATCTACAATGAGCAGTTCTTC. Translating gives CASLIYNEQFF.

The V call is TRBV19, the J call TRBJ1-5; the D gene is possibly TRBD1 (6 bases). The V end was cut by 5 bases, the J end by 2 bases, with 10 bases between. This CDR3 is 14 amino acids long. Per the germline V gene, CDR1 is LNHDA and CDR2 is SQIVND (reference sequence). CDR3 in DNA: TGTGCCAGTAGTCGGGGGCAGGGCAATCAGCCCCAGCATTTT. Amino acid sequence: CASSRGQGNQPQHF.

This clone is a singleton in its sample. This chain links TRBV18 with TRBJ1-5, with D unclear. Per the germline V gene, CDR1 is KGHSH and CDR2 is LQKENI. V was shortened by 2 bases and J by 1 base, with 9 bases between the two germline ends. The CDR3 totals 15 residues. In nucleotides, the CDR3 is TGTGCCAGCTCACCAGAAAGTTTAAGCAATCAGCCCCAGCATTTT. Translation gives CASSPESLSNQPQHF.

This chain connects TRBV27 to TRBJ2-3, with D possibly matching TRBD2 (5 bases). Trimming removed 3 bases from V and 5 bases from J, with 15 bases in between. This CDR3 region has 15 residues. The germline gives CDR1 MNHEY, CDR2 SMNVEV (reference sequence). The CDR3 nucleotides read TGTGCCAGCAGTTTGAGGAGGACCCTCGGAGATACGCAGTATTTT. Translation gives CASSLRRTLGDTQYF.

The DNA for the CDR3 is TGTGCCAGCAGTTTTCCCCTAGTAGGGGGGAGGGGACTGAACACTGAAGCTTTCTTT. Residues: CASSFPLVGGRGLNTEAFF. This chain connects TRBV27 to TRBJ1-1; tentative D call: TRBD1 (6 bases). V lost 3 bases and J 0 bases, leaving 23 bases between the germline ends. CDR3 length: 19 amino acids. Germline V gene data show CDR1 as MNHEY and CDR2 as SMNVEV (reference sequence).

The CDR3 spells CASSRGGSPDTQYF. CDR3 coding DNA: TGTGCCAGCAGCCGCGGGGGATCTCCAGATACGCAGTATTTT. The rearrangement links TRBV11-3 to TRBJ2-3, with 7 bases fitting TRBD2. J gave up 4 bases and V 5 bases, and 6 bases lay outside the gene matches. The CDR3 runs 14 residues. CDR1 SGHNT and CDR2 YENEEA come from the germline V gene.

Comment on this clone: The identical CDR3 is also encoded by other nucleotide sequences in the sample. This sequence joins TRBV7-3 and TRBJ2-3; TRBD2 matches at 10 bases. The germline V gene encodes CDR1 SGHTA and CDR2 FQGTGA. J gave up 1 base and V 5 bases, and 3 bases lay outside the gene matches. This CDR3 has 15 residues. CDR3 loop: CASSRTSGRTDTQYF. CDR3 DNA sequence: TGTGCCAGCAGCAGGACTAGCGGCCGCACAGATACGCAGTATTTT. The variable domain in full, with the rest retrieved from reference TRBV7-3 and TRBJ2-3, is GAGVSQTPSNKVTEKGKYVELRCDPISGHTALYWYRQSLGQGPEFLIYFQGTGAADDSGLPNDRFFAVRPEGSVSTLKIQRTERGDSAVYLCASSRTSGRTDTQYFGPGTRLTVL.

V gene TRBV5-4 combines with J gene TRBJ2-2; 7 bases agree with TRBD2. The CDR3 has 16 residues. The germline V gene encodes CDR1 SGHNT and CDR2 YYREEE (reference sequence). The V segment lost 0 bases and the J segment 6 bases; nucleotides outside the gene matches: 8. The CDR3 region is CASSLAGGRAAGELFF. As DNA, the CDR3 is TGTGCCAGCAGCTTGGCCGGGGGGAGAGCGGCCGGGGAGCTGTTTTTT.

The table lists this clone with a few counts. This chain joins TRBV11-3 and TRBJ1-1; D not certain. V lost 2 bases, J lost 8 bases, and 12 bases lay in between. Germline-derived CDR1 and CDR2 are SGHNT and YENEEA. The CDR3 runs to 13 residues. CDR3 bases: TGTGCCAGCAGCTTAAGTCGGGCAGCCGAAGCTTTCTTT. Its translation: CASSLSRAAEAFF.

V and J are TRBV7-8 and TRBJ2-3, with D perhaps being TRBD1 or TRBD2 (5 bases each). The germline CDR1 and CDR2 sequences are SGHVS and FQNEAQ. This CDR3 has 15 residues. V shed 5 bases and J shed 6 bases, with 18 bases lying between them. The CDR3 DNA follows: TGTGCCAGCAGCCAGACGGGGCTAGAATCCGATACGCAGTATTTT. Protein: CASSQTGLESDTQYF.

This chain links TRBV6-1 with TRBJ1-5; 8 nucleotides match TRBD1. CDR3 length: 14 amino acids. CDR1 is MNHNS and CDR2 is SASEGT in the germline V gene. Trimming removed 6 bases from V and 5 bases from J; junction bases left unmatched: 6. The chain's CDR3 is CASRPQGGYQPQHF. The CDR3 DNA follows: TGTGCCAGCAGGCCACAGGGGGGTTATCAGCCCCAGCATTTT.

The chain couples TRBV5-3 to TRBJ1-2; D gene ambiguous. TRBV5-3 carries the ORF label, with uncertain function. V lost 3 bases and J lost 2, with 14 bases in between. The CDR3 loop spans 15 amino acids. Here the CDR3 reads CARSSPPLGNYGYTF. The CDR3 DNA reads as TGTGCCAGAAGCTCGCCCCCTCTGGGGAACTATGGCTACACCTTC.

The CDR3 region is CASSLTPRRTGAVNTEAFF. In nucleotides, the CDR3 is TGTGCCAGCAGCCTTACACCCCGACGAACAGGGGCTGTAAACACTGAAGCTTTCTTT. J is TRBJ1-1 and V is TRBV7-6; the match to TRBD1 covers 7 bases. V lost 5 bases and J lost 2; bases outside the gene matches: 20. Germline assignment: CDR1 SGHVS and CDR2 FNYEAQ. This CDR3 contains 19 residues. The variable domain in full, with the rest retrieved from reference TRBV7-6 and TRBJ1-1, is GAGVSQSPRYKVTKRGQDVALRCDPISGHVSLYWYRQALGQGPEFLTYFNYEAQQDKSGLPNDRFSAERPEGSISTLTIQRTEQRDSAMYRCASSLTPRRTGAVNTEAFFGQGTRLTVV.

V gene TRBV28 combines with J gene TRBJ2-7, with 10 bases fitting TRBD1. CDR3 size: 16 residues. V dropped 6 bases and J dropped 0; count of bases not matched to a gene: 8. Germline values: CDR1 MDHEN, CDR2 SYDVKM. The CDR3: CASSPNGQGDSYEQYF. The CDR3 DNA reads TGTGCCAGCAGCCCCAACGGACAGGGGGACTCCTACGAGCAGTACTTC.

The chain is built from TRBV5-1 and TRBJ1-4, with unresolved D. The germline CDR1 and CDR2 sequences are SGHRS and YFSETQ. V was cut by 0 bases and J by 4 bases, with 10 bases left in between. This CDR3 region has 15 residues. The CDR3 sequence is CASSLVPSFNEKLFF. DNA of the CDR3: TGCGCCAGCAGCTTGGTCCCCAGCTTTAATGAAAAACTGTTTTTT.

On this clone: The identical CDR3 is also encoded by other nucleotide sequences in the sample. V and J are TRBV7-2 and TRBJ1-1; D possibly corresponds to TRBD1 (6 bases). V was trimmed by 1 base and J by 0 bases, leaving 9 bases between them. Germline lookup yields CDR1 SGHTA and CDR2 FQGNSA. The CDR3 covers 15 residues. The CDR3 sequence is CASSLGQGMNTEAFF. In DNA form, the CDR3 reads TGTGCCAGCAGCTTAGGGCAGGGGATGAACACTGAAGCTTTCTTT.

This clone was detected only once. J is TRBJ2-3 and V is TRBV30, with 7 bases matching TRBD2. The CDR3 extends over 12 amino acids. The germline gives CDR1 GTSNPN, CDR2 SVGIG (reference sequence). V shed 0 bases and J 15 bases; nucleotides not matched to a gene: 9. CDR3 nucleotides: TGTGCCTGGAGTGTACTCGCGGGAGTAATCTATTTT. Translating gives CAWSVLAGVIYF.

This clone was seen only once. The chain recombines TRBV11-2 with TRBJ2-7; maybe TRBD2 (6 bases). There are 15 residues in the CDR3. V gave up 5 bases and J gave up 3 bases, with 17 bases separating them. Per the germline V gene, CDR1 is SGHAT and CDR2 is FQNNGV. In DNA form, the CDR3 reads TGTGCCAGCAGCCCAATCCGGGACTGGAACTACGAGCAGTACTTC. Amino acid sequence: CASSPIRDWNYEQYF.

This clone has just a few counts. The chain combines TRBV5-1 with TRBJ1-4; D gene ambiguous. The length of the CDR3 is 14 residues. Germline loops: CDR1 SGHRS, CDR2 YFSETQ. Trimming took off 0 bases at V and 6 bases at J, with 9 bases between the two ends. CDR3 DNA sequence: TGCGCCAGCAGCTTGGGGCAGGCATATGAAAAACTGTTTTTT. Protein product: CASSLGQAYEKLFF.

The rearrangement joins TRBV2 to TRBJ2-1, with TRBD1 matching 10 bases. Per germline, CDR1 SNHLY and CDR2 FYNNEI. V trimming: 6 bases; J trimming: 4 bases; junction bases outside the gene matches: 6. CDR3 size: 15 residues. The CDR3 DNA sequence: TGTGCCAGCAGCAGACAGGGGGCCTGGTACAATGAGCAGTTCTTC. Protein: CASSRQGAWYNEQFF.

The chain employs TRBV27 and TRBJ2-2; D might be TRBD2 (5 bases). Trimming shortened V by 2 bases and J by 6 bases, and 13 bases separated the two germline ends. Per the germline V gene, CDR1 is MNHEY and CDR2 is SMNVEV (reference sequence). This CDR3 has 15 amino acids. The chain's CDR3 is CASSLKSSLAGELFF. The CDR3 nucleotides are TGTGCCAGCAGTTTAAAATCTAGCCTAGCCGGGGAGCTGTTTTTT.

The chain employs TRBV9 and TRBJ1-2; TRBD1 agrees at 9 bases. The trim removed 4 bases at V and 4 bases at J, leaving 8 bases unmatched. Germline-derived CDR1 and CDR2 are SGDLS and YYNGEE. The CDR3 contains 15 residues. CDR3 in DNA: TGTGCCAGCAGCCCACAGGACAGGGGTTCCTATGGCTACACCTTC. Amino acids: CASSPQDRGSYGYTF.

CDR3 sequence reads: CASSPREGELAGGPTDTQYF. The CDR3 nucleotides are TGTGCCAGCAGTCCCCGGGAGGGGGAATTAGCGGGAGGGCCCACAGATACGCAGTATTTT. The chain combines TRBV27 with TRBJ2-3; 11 bases align to TRBD2. The germline V gene encodes CDR1 MNHEY and CDR2 SMNVEV (reference sequence). The junction had 18 bases not matched to a gene; V was cut back by 5 bases and J by 2 bases. CDR3 size: 20 residues.

V and J are TRBV28 and TRBJ2-1; maybe TRBD2 (6 bases). This CDR3 is 15 amino acids long. The germline CDR1 and CDR2 sequences are MDHEN and SYDVKM. With 4 bases removed from V and 9 bases from J, the gap between germline ends came to 19 bases. The CDR3 sequence is CASSSNPRELAEQFF. CDR3 DNA: TGTGCCAGCAGTTCCAACCCCCGGGAGCTTGCTGAGCAGTTCTTC.

The chain combines TRBV19 with TRBJ1-2, with 7 positions matching TRBD1. The germline gives CDR1 LNHDA, CDR2 SQIVND (reference sequence). With V trimmed by 3 bases and J by 3 bases, 7 bases remained unmatched. This CDR3 spans 15 amino acids. CDR3 protein: CASSIQRTGHYGYTF. The CDR3, as DNA: TGTGCCAGTAGTATCCAACGGACAGGACACTATGGCTACACCTTC. The entire variable domain, with the rest obtained from reference TRBV19 and TRBJ1-2, is as follows: DGGITQSPKYLFRKEGQNVTLSCEQNLNHDAMYWYRQDPGQGLRLIYYSQIVNDFQKGDIAEGYSVSREKKESFPLTVTSAQKNPTAFYLCASSIQRTGHYGYTFGSGTRLTVV.

Details on this clone: This sample includes further DNA sequences coding for the same CDR3. The chain links TRBV28 to TRBJ1-1, with D hard to call. Looked up from germline, CDR1 is MDHEN and CDR2 is SYDVKM. CDR3 length: 13 amino acids. Trimming cost V 5 bases and J 0 bases, with 7 bases left between them. The CDR3 is CASSPPMNTEAFF. The DNA of the CDR3 is TGTGCCAGCAGTCCGCCGATGAACACTGAAGCTTTCTTT.